What follows is one T cell receptor beta chain and its context. Its antigen is unidentified. The sample comes from a study of OX40 agonist ivuxolimab in advanced cancers. The wider study: Prior therapy, whether anti-PD-1, anti-PD-L1 or anti-CTLA-4, was allowed, and roughly 44% had some. Whole-study findings and limits: CD4+ and CD8+ T cells in blood underwent clonal expansion by week 6 at 0.1 to 3.0 mg/kg.

Autoimmune disease history or systemic immunosuppression meant exclusion. Sequencing was performed with immunoSEQ multiplex PCR; in TCRdb, only in-frame clones are kept and a portion is missing. The sample carries over 55,000 clones, 85% to 90% recorded once. Deletions cut 8 bases from V and 2 bases from J, with 8 bases between. The CDR3 sequence is 11 residues long. The germline V gene encodes CDR1 SQVTM and CDR2 ANQGSEA. This receptor was taken from an adult with an advanced solid tumor such as melanoma, head and neck, liver or kidney cancer. The chain uses TRBV29-1 and TRBJ2-3; D uncertain. The sample consisted of CD4+ or CD8+ T cells sorted from blood, taken in a trial of the OX40 agonist ivuxolimab. Written as DNA, the CDR3 is TGCAGCTCGGCCCACACAGATACGCAGTATTTT. It encodes CSSAHTDTQYF.